This TCR beta chain was profiled in a study of T cells after yellow fever vaccination. Across the study: Fractions of low cell number were prepared using SMART-Seq v4 Ultra Low Input.

TCR cDNA was made by 5'RACE template switching, adding a universal primer site and UMIs. Each CDR3 protein gets one entry after TCRdb re-called the 5' RACE reads with MiXCR. The profile shows 200,000 to 250,000 distinct CDR3 sequences, less than 8.5% of them singletons. The germline V gene encodes CDR1 DFQATT and CDR2 SNEGSKA (reference sequence). CDR3 length: 16 residues. The V gene end was trimmed by 0 bases and the J gene end by 3 bases; junction bases not matched to a gene: 8. This TCR came from a man under 40 who received the YFV17D yellow fever vaccine. Sequences were derived from CD4+ T cells sorted from PBMCs, sampled 15 days after the yellow fever booster vaccination. The V gene is TRBV20-1, the J gene TRBJ1-5; 7 bases align to TRBD1. The DNA of the CDR3 is TGCAGTGCTAGAGATCTGATACAGGGGTTCAATCAGCCCCAGCATTTT. Residues: CSARDLIQGFNQPQHF.